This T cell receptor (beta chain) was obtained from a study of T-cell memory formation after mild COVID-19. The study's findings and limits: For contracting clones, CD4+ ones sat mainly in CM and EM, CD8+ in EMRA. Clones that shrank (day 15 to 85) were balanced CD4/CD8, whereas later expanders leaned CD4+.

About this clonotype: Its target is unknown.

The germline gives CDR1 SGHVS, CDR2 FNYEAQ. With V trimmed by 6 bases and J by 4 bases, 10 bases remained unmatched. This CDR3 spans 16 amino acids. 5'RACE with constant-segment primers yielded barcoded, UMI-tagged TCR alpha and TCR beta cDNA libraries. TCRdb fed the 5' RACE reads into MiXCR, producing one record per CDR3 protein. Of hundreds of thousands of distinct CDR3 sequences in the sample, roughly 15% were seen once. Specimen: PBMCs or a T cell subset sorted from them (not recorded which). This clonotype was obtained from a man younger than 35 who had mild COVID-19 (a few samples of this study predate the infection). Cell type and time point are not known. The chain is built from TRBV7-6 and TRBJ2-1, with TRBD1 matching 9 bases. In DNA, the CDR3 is TGTGCCAGCAGGTCAACCGGGGACAGGGAGTACAATGAGCAGTTCTTC. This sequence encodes CASRSTGDREYNEQFF.